A single sample is the source of the 27 T cell receptor beta chains below, sequenced in a study of T cells in Graves' hyperthyroidism and ophthalmopathy (dated by TCRdb to the late 2010s). Library creation used multiplex PCR. Sequenced using an Illumina HiSeq 2000. The TCR beta CDR3 regions were amplified from RNA transcripts. A first-round RT-PCR of the TCR CDR3 used the HTBI primer set with the Qiagen OneStep RT-PCR kit. The raw public reads went through TCRdb reprocessing: fastp at Q25, MiXCR clone calling, in-frame beta chains kept. Entries that share a CDR3 protein sequence are merged under the most common genes and DNA. The sample has over 700,000 distinct CDR3 sequences on record, roughly a sixth of them singletons. The ten largest clones add up to approximately 15% of the sample. The source material was blood. These TCRs come from a woman in her 50s with Graves' hyperthyroidism that later progressed to Graves' ophthalmopathy.

This clonotype was detected ten times or more. The chain employs TRBV18 and TRBJ1-3; unclear D gene. V dropped 2 bases and J dropped 1 base, with 3 bases sitting between them. This CDR3 has 13 residues. CDR1 and CDR2 (germline): KGHSH, LQKENI. The CDR3: CASSPESGNTIYF. In DNA, the CDR3 is TGTGCCAGCTCACCAGAGTCTGGAAACACCATATATTTT.

This rearrangement joins TRBV30 to TRBJ1-6; D gene uncertain. V was trimmed by 0 bases and J by 14 bases, leaving 8 bases between them. Germline values: CDR1 GTSNPN, CDR2 SVGIG (reference sequence). CDR3 length: 11 residues. The CDR3 coding sequence is TGTGCCTGGAGTGTAAACGGATCCCTCCACTTT. Translation gives CAWSVNGSLHF.

This clonotype was picked up many times. CDR3 amino acids: CASSYTGTARDNEQFF. DNA of the CDR3: TGTGCCAGCAGCTATACCGGGACAGCTAGGGACAATGAGCAGTTCTTC. The J gene is TRBJ2-1, the V gene TRBV7-9, with TRBD1 matching over 7 bases. CDR1 and CDR2 (germline): SEHNR, FQNEAQ (reference sequence). V was clipped by 4 bases and J by 5 bases; unmatched bases: 11. The CDR3 has 16 amino acids.

This clonotype was recorded a few times. The rearrangement joins TRBV20-1 to TRBJ1-6; 9 nucleotides match TRBD1. Germline V gene data show CDR1 as DFQATT and CDR2 as SNEGSKA (reference sequence). This CDR3 comprises 15 residues. V was clipped by 5 bases and J by 0 bases; unmatched bases: 2. The CDR3 region is CSALQGASYNSPLHF. CDR3 nucleotides: TGCAGTGCTCTACAGGGGGCCTCCTATAATTCACCCCTCCACTTT.

This clonotype appeared many times. J is TRBJ2-5 and V is TRBV12-3 or TRBV12-4; no reliable D call. Trimming took 5 bases from V and 0 from J, leaving 10 bases between them. This CDR3 comprises 14 residues. The CDR3 reads CASSRTAYQETQYF. The CDR3 DNA reads as TGTGCCAGCAGTCGAACAGCGTACCAAGAGACCCAGTACTTC.

This clonotype was found a few times. This chain uses TRBV24-1 with TRBJ2-7; 7 nucleotides match TRBD1. The CDR3 sequence is 12 residues long. The V gene's germline CDR1 is KGHDR and CDR2 SFDVKD. Losses at the gene ends were 9 bases for V and 0 bases for J; bases not matched to a gene: 1. As DNA, the CDR3 is TGTGCCACCGAGGGGGCCTCCTACGAGCAGTACTTC. Residues: CATEGASYEQYF.

This clonotype was counted ten times or more. The CDR3 sequence is CASRSYGGYTF. The CDR3 DNA reads TGTGCCAGCAGGAGTTACGGCGGCTACACCTTC. This chain links TRBV28 with TRBJ1-2; D remains unclear. The CDR3 spans 11 residues. The germline gives CDR1 MDHEN, CDR2 SYDVKM. Trimming left V 6 bases short and J 8 bases short, with 10 bases between.

The table lists this clonotype with a few counts. The V and J genes are TRBV20-1 and TRBJ2-7; a weak D match, TRBD2 (5 bases). V was pared by 2 bases and J by 0 bases, with 11 bases between. This CDR3 comprises 14 residues. Germline assignment: CDR1 DFQATT and CDR2 SNEGSKA (reference sequence). The CDR3 protein is CSARPGGLSYEQYF. CDR3 DNA: TGCAGTGCTAGACCTGGTGGACTCTCCTACGAGCAGTACTTC.

This clonotype was seen many times. The chain employs TRBV18 and TRBJ1-5; 11 bases match TRBD1. V was pared by 2 bases and J by 1 base, with 4 bases of the junction left unmatched. This CDR3 contains 17 residues. Germline V gives CDR1 KGHSH, CDR2 LQKENI. The CDR3 is CASSPIRTGGSNQPQHF. The CDR3 DNA sequence: TGTGCCAGCTCACCAATCAGGACAGGGGGCAGCAATCAGCCCCAGCATTTT.

Worth noting for this clonotype: This could be a read error, since a much larger clone is one nucleotide away. The rearrangement uses TRBV20-1 and TRBJ1-5; maybe TRBD1 (5 bases). Trimming removed 6 bases at V and 5 bases at J, with 20 bases between. Germline V gives CDR1 DFQATT, CDR2 SNEGSKA (reference sequence). The CDR3 has 15 residues. The CDR3 DNA reads as TGCAGTGCCATAACTCACTGCGGAGGGGATCAGCCCCAGCATTTT. Its protein is CSAITHCGGDQPQHF.

Regarding this clonotype: A read error may produce the germline difference seen at one junction end. The gene calls are TRBV7-7 and TRBJ2-2, with D possibly being TRBD2 (5 bases). Germline lookup yields CDR1 SSHAT and CDR2 FNYEAQ (reference sequence). The CDR3 sequence is 14 residues long. The CDR3 DNA sequence: TGTGCTAGCAGCCCAGACTACAGTACCGGGGAGCTGTTTTTT. Protein: CASSPDYSTGELFF.

This clonotype has a count of ten or more. The chain links TRBV6-1 to TRBJ1-3, with a weak D call TRBD1 (6 bases). This CDR3 is built from 16 residues. CDR1 MNHNS and CDR2 SASEGT come from the germline V gene. The V end was cut by 2 bases, the J end by 4 bases, with 15 bases between. The CDR3 loop is CASSERHPGAGNTIYF. CDR3 nucleotides: TGTGCCAGCAGTGAAAGGCATCCGGGGGCAGGAAACACCATATATTTT.

This clonotype was detected many times. The rearrangement links TRBV18 to TRBJ1-6; 8 positions agree with TRBD1. CDR3 length equals 15 residues. The V and J ends lost 6 bases and 5 bases, in that order; junction bases with no gene match: 6. Germline V CDR1 and CDR2: KGHSH, LQKENI. The CDR3 sequence is CASSPGGQDNSPLHF. The CDR3 nucleotides are TGTGCCAGCTCGCCAGGGGGACAGGATAATTCACCCCTCCACTTT.

This clonotype has only a few counts. The chain employs TRBV6-1 and TRBJ1-3, with D possibly TRBD1 on 5 matching bases. Between the trimmed V and J ends, which lost 6 bases and 0 bases, there was a span of 24 bases. This CDR3 is 19 amino acids long. CDR1 is MNHNS and CDR2 is SASEGT in the germline V gene. CDR3 bases: TGTGCCAGCAGCGCGGGTGTAGGGGCCGGTACTAGCTCTGGAAACACCATATATTTT. Translated, it gives CASSAGVGAGTSSGNTIYF.

This clonotype has a count of ten or more. This chain links TRBV7-2 with TRBJ2-3; TRBD2 aligns across 15 bases. This CDR3 spans 20 amino acids. V trimming: 5 bases; J trimming: 3 bases; junction bases outside the gene matches: 15. Per the germline V gene, CDR1 is SGHTA and CDR2 is FQGNSA. The CDR3 DNA reads TGTGCCAGCAGCACCCCGGGACTAGCGGGGGGAAGTTTTGGGACAGATACGCAGTATTTT. It codes for CASSTPGLAGGSFGTDTQYF. The full variable domain, its missing parts supplied by reference TRBV7-2 and TRBJ2-3, is GAGVSQSPSNKVTEKGKDVELRCDPISGHTALYWYRQSLGQGLEFLIYFQGNSAPDKSGLPSDRFSAERTGGSVSTLTIQRTQQEDSAVYLCASSTPGLAGGSFGTDTQYFGPGTRLTVL.

This clonotype was picked up a small number of times. The genes are TRBV20-1 and TRBJ1-3, with D unclear. The CDR3 has 13 amino acids. Germline CDR1 DFQATT, CDR2 SNEGSKA (reference sequence). V was cut by 5 bases and J by 0 bases, with 8 bases left in between. The CDR3 DNA reads TGCAGTGCTCCGTACCGCTCTGGAAACACCATATATTTT. Protein: CSAPYRSGNTIYF.

This clonotype has a handful of counts. This sequence joins TRBV6-1 and TRBJ1-1, with D unclear. The CDR3 runs to 12 residues. V was shortened by 7 bases and J by 4 bases, with 10 bases between the two germline ends. The germline gives CDR1 MNHNS, CDR2 SASEGT. The chain's CDR3 is CASTPGGTEAFF. The CDR3 DNA reads as TGTGCCAGCACCCCAGGCGGCACTGAAGCTTTCTTT.

This clonotype was picked up a small number of times. This chain uses TRBV24-1 with TRBJ2-3; 7 bases align to TRBD1. J was trimmed by 2 bases and V by 5 bases; bases with no gene match: 6. CDR1 and CDR2 from the germline V gene are KGHDR and SFDVKD. CDR3 length: 15 residues. Written as DNA, the CDR3 is TGTGCCACCAGTGGTTCGGGACAGACCACAGATACGCAGTATTTT. Translation gives CATSGSGQTTDTQYF.

This clonotype has ten or more counts. This CDR3 reads CASRTTDLYSNTGELFF. CDR3 in DNA: TGTGCCAGCAGGACGACGGACCTATATTCGAACACCGGGGAGCTGTTTTTT. This sequence joins TRBV7-3 and TRBJ2-2; D uncertain. V was shortened by 6 bases and J by 0 bases, with 17 bases between the two germline ends. From germline, CDR1 is SGHTA and CDR2 FQGTGA. The CDR3 contains 17 residues.

The chain carries TRBV7-9 and TRBJ1-3; D ambiguous. The V end was cut by 3 bases, the J end by 1 base, with 19 bases between. The CDR3 extends over 18 amino acids. CDR1 and CDR2 (germline): SEHNR, FQNEAQ (reference sequence). Here the CDR3 DNA reads TGTGCCAGCAGCTTTGAAGGGTGGGCTGAGCTGTCTGGAAACACCATATATTTT. The encoded protein is CASSFEGWAELSGNTIYF.

Many counts were recorded for this clonotype. V usage is TRBV10-3 and J usage is TRBJ2-7, with D maybe TRBD1 (6 bases). V was pared by 6 bases and J by 4 bases, with 13 bases between. This CDR3 is built from 13 residues. CDR1 is ENHRY and CDR2 is SYGVKD in the germline V gene. This CDR3 reads CAIRGIRGYEQYF. CDR3 in DNA: TGTGCCATCAGAGGGATCAGGGGATACGAGCAGTACTTC.

This clonotype was seen many times. The chain combines TRBV11-2 with TRBJ2-1; 8 positions match TRBD1. Trimming cost V 7 bases and J 6 bases; bases outside gene matches: 11. The germline CDR1 and CDR2 sequences are SGHAT and FQNNGV. The length of the CDR3 is 15 residues. CDR3 coding DNA: TGTGCCAGCACCTCCGTGGACAGGGTGGGCAATGAGCAGTTCTTC. It codes for CASTSVDRVGNEQFF.

This clonotype was counted a few times. This chain links TRBV25-1 with TRBJ1-2; D is unresolved. Between the trimmed V and J ends, which lost 2 bases and 5 bases, there was a span of 12 bases. This CDR3 region has 14 residues. The germline gives CDR1 MGHDK, CDR2 SYGVNS. The CDR3 region is CASSEGDFLYGYTF. The CDR3 DNA reads as TGTGCCAGCAGTGAAGGGGATTTTCTATATGGCTACACCTTC.

This clonotype appeared many times. The chain uses TRBV3-1 and TRBJ1-1, with a possible D match to TRBD1 (5 bases). V was pared by 7 bases and J by 5 bases, with 14 bases between. Germline assignment: CDR1 LGHDT and CDR2 YNNKEL (reference sequence). CDR3 length equals 13 residues. CDR3 sequence: CASTLVGQTEAFF. CDR3 sequence (DNA): TGTGCCAGCACCCTAGTGGGGCAAACTGAAGCTTTCTTT.

The chain uses TRBV25-1 and TRBJ1-1; D is possibly TRBD1 (5 bases). Trimming left V 6 bases short and J 5 bases short, with 13 bases between. Germline CDR1 reads MGHDK; CDR2 reads SYGVNS. The CDR3 runs to 13 residues. This CDR3 reads CASSRLGGTEAFF. The DNA for the CDR3 is TGTGCCAGCAGCCGACTCGGGGGGACTGAAGCTTTCTTT.

This clonotype was detected ten times or more. The chain combines TRBV2 with TRBJ2-1; 7 bases align to TRBD1. CDR3 length: 15 amino acids. J lost 4 bases, V lost 7 bases, and 10 bases had no gene match. CDR1 and CDR2 from the germline V gene are SNHLY and FYNNEI. CDR3 in amino acids: CASTAIGQDYNEQFF. In DNA, the CDR3 is TGTGCCAGCACTGCGATCGGACAGGATTACAATGAGCAGTTCTTC.

The chain has TRBV10-3 and TRBJ1-4, with D possibly being TRBD1 (6 bases). V was shortened by 5 bases and J by 6 bases, with 10 bases between the two germline ends. Germline V gene data show CDR1 as ENHRY and CDR2 as SYGVKD. The CDR3 spans 13 residues. DNA for the CDR3: TGTGCCATCAGTAGGGGGGGAGATGAAAAACTGTTTTTT. Protein: CAISRGGDEKLFF.